This passage covers 15 T cell receptor beta chains from one sample sequenced in a study of a mutant IDH1 vaccine in newly diagnosed glioma. Clones were read by immunoSEQ multiplex PCR, and TCRdb kept only the in-frame ones, dropping some. This table holds 56,000 or so clones, 78% found once. These receptors' targets are unknown. The time point: week 5, during vaccination. What each vaccine dose contained was 300 ug of mutant IDH1 20-mer peptide, accompanied by topical imiquimod. The sample in question was PBMCs, obtained from a glioma patient whose treatment included an IDH1 peptide vaccine. Receptor source: a woman aged 35 to 49 with glioma.

J is TRBJ2-7 and V is TRBV23-1; the match to TRBD1 covers 9 bases. TRBV23-1 is an open reading frame, and its role is uncertain. V shed 0 bases, J shed 5 bases, and the junction held 8 bases outside the gene matches. The CDR3 loop spans 16 amino acids. The CDR3 region has the DNA TGCGCCAGCAGTCAATCAGGGGGACAGGGACCGAACGAGCAGTACTTC. Residues: CASSQSGGQGPNEQYF.

This rearrangement joins TRBV4-1 to TRBJ2-4, with 13 nucleotides matching TRBD2. After removal of 2 bases from V and 2 bases from J, the junction contained 12 bases not matched to a gene. Germline V CDR1 and CDR2: MGHRA, YSYEKL. This CDR3 is 20 amino acids long. The CDR3 is CASSQPLTSGGAGTKNIQYF. The CDR3 region has the DNA TGCGCCAGCAGCCAACCTCTAACTAGCGGGGGGGCCGGAACCAAAAACATTCAGTACTTC.

This clone was counted a few times. The chain joins TRBV5-5 to TRBJ1-5, with D uncertain. In germline, CDR1 is SGHKS, CDR2 YYEKEE (reference sequence). The CDR3 has 14 amino acids. The V gene lost 2 bases and the J gene lost 7 bases, with 13 bases spanning the gap. CDR3 sequence (DNA): TGTGCCAGCAGCTTTAGCACGATGGGACAGCCCCAGCATTTT. This encodes CASSFSTMGQPQHF.

The chain combines TRBV5-6 with TRBJ2-3; D possibly corresponds to TRBD2 (5 bases). With 1 base removed from V and 2 bases from J, the gap between germline ends came to 14 bases. The CDR3 totals 16 residues. The germline V gene has CDR1 SGHDT and CDR2 YYEEEE. For the CDR3, the DNA is TGTGCCAGCAGCTTGAGCCGCCTAGCCCTCACAGATACGCAGTATTTT. Translated: CASSLSRLALTDTQYF. Combining the CDR3 with reference TRBV5-6 and TRBJ2-3 gives the whole variable domain DAGVTQSPTHLIKTRGQQVTLRCSPKSGHDTVSWYQQALGQGPQFIFQYYEEEERQRGNFPDRFSGHQFPNYSSELNVNALLLGDSALYLCASSLSRLALTDTQYFGPGTRLTVL.

The chain links TRBV19 to TRBJ1-1; no clear D. V lost 2 bases to trimming and J lost 4 bases, with 5 bases between them. Per germline, CDR1 LNHDA and CDR2 SQIVND (reference sequence). The CDR3 extends over 12 amino acids. The CDR3 nucleotides read TGTGCCAGTAGTATATTCAGCACTGAAGCTTTCTTT. Translating gives CASSIFSTEAFF.

The chain is built from TRBV5-6 and TRBJ2-3; 9 bases match TRBD2. The V segment lost 8 bases and the J segment 3 bases; nucleotides outside the gene matches: 4. From germline, CDR1 is SGHDT and CDR2 YYEEEE. There are 13 residues in the CDR3. CDR3 loop: CASETSGTDTQYF. CDR3 coding DNA: TGTGCCAGTGAGACTAGCGGTACAGATACGCAGTATTTT.

The CDR3 DNA sequence: TGTGCCAGCAGTTTTTCCAGGGGCAGGGGAAGCGGCTACACCTTC. Encoded protein: CASSFSRGRGSGYTF. The chain is built from TRBV2 and TRBJ1-2, with D perhaps TRBD1 (6 bases). Germline CDR1 SNHLY, CDR2 FYNNEI. CDR3 size: 15 residues. Trimming took off 5 bases at V and 8 bases at J, with 21 bases between the two ends.

The chain combines TRBV20-1 with TRBJ2-3; no definite D call. Germline V gives CDR1 DFQATT, CDR2 SNEGSKA (reference sequence). The CDR3 has 9 amino acids. Trimming took off 7 bases at V and 6 bases at J, with 5 bases between the two ends. CDR3 region: CSVGDTQYF. In nucleotides, the CDR3 is TGCAGTGTAGGGGATACGCAGTATTTT.

This chain's CDR3 is CASSEAAGGGSYNSPLHF. Here the CDR3 DNA reads TGTGCCAGCAGTGAAGCGGCAGGGGGTGGCTCCTATAATTCACCCCTCCACTTT. This chain connects TRBV6-1 to TRBJ1-6, with 7 bases aligning to TRBD1. The V gene end was trimmed by 0 bases and the J gene end by 0 bases; junction bases not matched to a gene: 5. The CDR3 extends over 18 amino acids. Germline V gene sequence: CDR1 MNHNS, CDR2 SASEGT.

The chain joins TRBV18 to TRBJ1-4; D is unresolved. Germline assignment: CDR1 KGHSH and CDR2 LQKENI. The V end was cut by 4 bases, the J end by 0 bases, with 12 bases between. This CDR3 region has 16 residues. CDR3 DNA sequence: TGTGCCAGCTCACTGGGTATGGTGGCAACTAATGAAAAACTGTTTTTT. The encoded protein is CASSLGMVATNEKLFF.

This clone was seen just once. CDR3 nucleotides: TGTGCCAGCAGCCCACCGGGACTAGGAACCGGAGAGCAGTACTTC. This translates into CASSPPGLGTGEQYF. The J gene is TRBJ2-7, the V gene TRBV6-5; 8 bases line up with TRBD2. J gave up 7 bases and V 6 bases, and 14 bases lay outside the gene matches. The CDR3 contains 15 residues. The V gene's germline CDR1 is MNHEY and CDR2 SVGAGI.

The chain links TRBV6-6 to TRBJ2-7; possibly TRBD2 for D (5 bases). V lost 2 bases and J 2 bases, leaving 10 bases between the germline ends. CDR3 length equals 14 residues. CDR1 and CDR2 (germline): MNHNY, SVGAGI (reference sequence). The CDR3: CASSYQSGTYEQYF. CDR3 DNA sequence: TGTGCCAGCAGTTACCAGAGCGGAACCTACGAGCAGTACTTC.

This chain connects TRBV5-1 to TRBJ1-1; 7 bases match TRBD1. The V and J ends lost 4 bases and 3 bases, in that order; junction bases with no gene match: 6. Germline assignment: CDR1 SGHRS and CDR2 YFSETQ. The CDR3 extends over 14 amino acids. The CDR3 protein is CASSQQGSDTEAFF. Here the CDR3 DNA reads TGCGCCAGCAGCCAACAGGGGTCGGACACTGAAGCTTTCTTT.

The chain recombines TRBV27 with TRBJ2-7; 8 bases align to TRBD1. The CDR3 is 14 residues long. Germline lookup yields CDR1 MNHEY and CDR2 SMNVEV (reference sequence). V lost 7 bases and J lost 2; bases outside the gene matches: 7. For the CDR3, the DNA is TGTGCCAGCACTCGACAGGGGCCGACCTACGAGCAGTACTTC. Protein: CASTRQGPTYEQYF.

The chain recombines TRBV2 with TRBJ2-7, with unresolved D. The CDR3 consists of 12 residues. Germline V gene data show CDR1 as SNHLY and CDR2 as FYNNEI. The ends were cut back, 4 bases at V and 6 bases at J, with 10 bases in the middle. The CDR3 region is CASSVGDLEQYF. The CDR3 DNA reads as TGTGCCAGCAGTGTTGGCGACCTCGAGCAGTACTTC.